A single T cell receptor (beta chain) is shown here with its context. Clones were read by immunoSEQ multiplex PCR, and TCRdb kept only the in-frame ones, dropping some. The data hold approximately 210,000 clones, with roughly four fifths observed a single time. The sample belongs to a study of blood T cell repertoires in COVID-19. At the level of the study: Some COVID-19 samples were acute and others convalescent; all came from the United States, Italy and Spain. PBMCs, B-cell-depleted T cells, or T cells were the source of the cDNA or gDNA that made up the material.

The germline V gene has CDR1 KGHDR and CDR2 SFDVKD. V lost 4 bases, J lost 3 bases, and 10 bases lay in between. The length of the CDR3 is 14 residues. V is TRBV24-1 and J is TRBJ2-3; weak D call: TRBD1 (6 bases). This clonotype originated in a woman in her forties or fifties with active or convalescent COVID-19. Sequencing was done on a sample of peripheral blood. This CDR3 reads CATSERGLTDTQYF. CDR3 nucleotide sequence: TGTGCCACCAGTGAGAGGGGGTTGACAGATACGCAGTATTTT.